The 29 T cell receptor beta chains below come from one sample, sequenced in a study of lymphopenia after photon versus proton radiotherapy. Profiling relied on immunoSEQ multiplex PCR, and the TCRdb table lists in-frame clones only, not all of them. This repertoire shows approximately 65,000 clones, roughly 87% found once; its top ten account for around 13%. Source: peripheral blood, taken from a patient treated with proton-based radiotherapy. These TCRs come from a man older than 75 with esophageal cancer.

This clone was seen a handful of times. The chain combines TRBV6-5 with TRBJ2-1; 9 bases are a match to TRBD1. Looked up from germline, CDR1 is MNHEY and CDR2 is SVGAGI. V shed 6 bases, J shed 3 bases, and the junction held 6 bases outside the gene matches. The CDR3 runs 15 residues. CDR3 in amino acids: CASSQGQGRYNEQFF. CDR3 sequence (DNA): TGTGCCAGCAGCCAGGGACAGGGACGCTACAATGAGCAGTTCTTC.

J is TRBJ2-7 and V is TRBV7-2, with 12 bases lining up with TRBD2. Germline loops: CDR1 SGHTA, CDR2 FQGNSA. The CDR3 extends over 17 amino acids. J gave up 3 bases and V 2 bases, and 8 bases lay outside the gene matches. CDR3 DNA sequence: TGTGCCAGCAGCTTATTACTAGCGGGAGGCTGGGACTACGAGCAGTACTTC. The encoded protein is CASSLLLAGGWDYEQYF.

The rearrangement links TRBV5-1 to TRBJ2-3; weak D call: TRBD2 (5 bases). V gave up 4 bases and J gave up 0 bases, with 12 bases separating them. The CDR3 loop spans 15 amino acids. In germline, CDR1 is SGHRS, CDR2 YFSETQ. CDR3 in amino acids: CASSARLWSTDTQYF. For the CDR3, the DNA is TGCGCCAGCAGCGCCCGACTATGGAGCACAGATACGCAGTATTTT.

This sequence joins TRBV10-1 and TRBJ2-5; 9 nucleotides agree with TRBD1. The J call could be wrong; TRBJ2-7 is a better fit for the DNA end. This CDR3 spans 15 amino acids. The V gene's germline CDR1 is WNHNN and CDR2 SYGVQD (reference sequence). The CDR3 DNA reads TGCGCCAGCAGTGGTGCCGGGACAGGGATCTACGAGCAGTACTTC. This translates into CASSGAGTGIYEQYF.

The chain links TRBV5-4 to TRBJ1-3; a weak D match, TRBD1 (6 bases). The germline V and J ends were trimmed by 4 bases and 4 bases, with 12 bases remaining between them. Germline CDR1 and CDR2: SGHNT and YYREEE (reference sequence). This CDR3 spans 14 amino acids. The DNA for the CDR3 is TGTGCCAGCAGCATAACAGGGATAGGAAACACCATATATTTT. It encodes CASSITGIGNTIYF.

CDR3 loop: CASSKKRGSANQPQHF. CDR3 nucleotide sequence: TGTGCCAGCAGCAAAAAAAGGGGATCAGCGAATCAGCCCCAGCATTTT. The chain recombines TRBV5-8 with TRBJ1-5, with D maybe TRBD1 (5 bases). From germline, CDR1 is SGHTS and CDR2 YDEGEE. Deletions cut 4 bases from V and 4 bases from J, with 18 bases between. This CDR3 comprises 16 residues.

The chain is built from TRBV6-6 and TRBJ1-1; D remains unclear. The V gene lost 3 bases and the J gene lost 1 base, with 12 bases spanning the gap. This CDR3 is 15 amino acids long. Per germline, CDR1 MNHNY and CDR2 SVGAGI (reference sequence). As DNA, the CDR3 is TGTGCCAGCAGTTATCGCCGGCGGCGGAACACTGAAGCTTTCTTT. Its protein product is CASSYRRRRNTEAFF.

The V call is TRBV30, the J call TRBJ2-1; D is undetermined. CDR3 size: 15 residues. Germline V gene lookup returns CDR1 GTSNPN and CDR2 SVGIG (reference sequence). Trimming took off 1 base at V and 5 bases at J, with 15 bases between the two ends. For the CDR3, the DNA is TGTGCCTGGAGTGGCAAAGTGTCCAGCAACAATGAGCAGTTCTTC. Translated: CAWSGKVSSNNEQFF.

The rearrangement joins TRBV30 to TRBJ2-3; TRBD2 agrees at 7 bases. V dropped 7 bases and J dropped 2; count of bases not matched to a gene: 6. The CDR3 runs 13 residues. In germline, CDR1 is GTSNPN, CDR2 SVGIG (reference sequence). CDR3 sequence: CASQGLPTDTQYF. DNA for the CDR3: TGTGCCTCCCAGGGACTACCCACAGATACGCAGTATTTT.

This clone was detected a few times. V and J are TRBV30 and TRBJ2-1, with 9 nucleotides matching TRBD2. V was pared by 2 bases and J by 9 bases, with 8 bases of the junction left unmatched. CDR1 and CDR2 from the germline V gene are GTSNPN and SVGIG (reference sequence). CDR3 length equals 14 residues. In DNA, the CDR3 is TGTGCCTGGAGTCTTATAGCGGGAGACAGTGAGCAGTTCTTC. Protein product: CAWSLIAGDSEQFF.

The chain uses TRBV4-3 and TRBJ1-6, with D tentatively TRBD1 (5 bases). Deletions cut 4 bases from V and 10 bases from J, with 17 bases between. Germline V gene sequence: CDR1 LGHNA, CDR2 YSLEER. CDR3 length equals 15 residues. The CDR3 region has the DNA TGCGCCAGCAGCCCTTGGGACGGTGAAGTGTCACCCCTCCACTTT. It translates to CASSPWDGEVSPLHF.

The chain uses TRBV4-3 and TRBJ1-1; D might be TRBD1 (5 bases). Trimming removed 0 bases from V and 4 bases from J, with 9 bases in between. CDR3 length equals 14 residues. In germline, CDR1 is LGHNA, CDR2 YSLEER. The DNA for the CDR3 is TGCGCCAGCAGCCAAGATTCGGGGGGCACTGAAGCTTTCTTT. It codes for CASSQDSGGTEAFF.

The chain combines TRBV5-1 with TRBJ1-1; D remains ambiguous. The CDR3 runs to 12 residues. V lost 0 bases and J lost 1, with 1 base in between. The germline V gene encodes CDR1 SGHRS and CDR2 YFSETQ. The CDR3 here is CASSLANTEAFF. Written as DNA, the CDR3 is TGCGCCAGCAGCTTGGCGAACACTGAAGCTTTCTTT.

CDR3 in amino acids: CASSQDLYSSYEQYF. The DNA for the CDR3 is TGCGCCAGCAGCCAAGATCTCTACAGCTCCTACGAGCAGTACTTC. The rearrangement links TRBV4-3 to TRBJ2-7, with unresolved D. The V gene's germline CDR1 is LGHNA and CDR2 YSLEER. The V and J ends lost 0 bases and 0 bases respectively, with 9 bases between them. CDR3 length: 15 amino acids.

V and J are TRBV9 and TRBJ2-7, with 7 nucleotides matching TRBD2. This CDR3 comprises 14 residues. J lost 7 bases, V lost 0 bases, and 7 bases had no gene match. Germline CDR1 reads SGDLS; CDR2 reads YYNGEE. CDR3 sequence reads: CASSVDVRGEEQYF. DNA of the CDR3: TGTGCCAGCAGCGTAGATGTTCGGGGGGAGGAGCAGTACTTC.

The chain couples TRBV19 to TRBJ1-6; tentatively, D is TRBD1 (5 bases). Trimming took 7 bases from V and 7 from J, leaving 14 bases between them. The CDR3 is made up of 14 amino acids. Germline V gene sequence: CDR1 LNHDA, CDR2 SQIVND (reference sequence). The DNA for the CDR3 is TGTGCCAGTACAGAAGTGGGGGGAAATTCACCCCTCCACTTT. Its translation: CASTEVGGNSPLHF.

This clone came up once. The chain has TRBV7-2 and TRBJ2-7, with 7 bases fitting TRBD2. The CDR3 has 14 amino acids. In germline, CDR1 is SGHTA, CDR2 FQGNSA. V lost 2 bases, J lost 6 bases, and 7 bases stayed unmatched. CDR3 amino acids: CASSLPGTIFEQYF. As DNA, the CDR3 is TGTGCCAGCAGCTTACCCGGGACTATTTTCGAGCAGTACTTC.

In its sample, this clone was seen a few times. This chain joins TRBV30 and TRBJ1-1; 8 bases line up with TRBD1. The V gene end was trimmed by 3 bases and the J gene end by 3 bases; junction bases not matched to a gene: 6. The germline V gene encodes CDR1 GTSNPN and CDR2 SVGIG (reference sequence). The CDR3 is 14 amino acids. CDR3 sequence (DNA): TGTGCCTGGAGGGCGGACAGGGTGGACACTGAAGCTTTCTTT. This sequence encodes CAWRADRVDTEAFF.

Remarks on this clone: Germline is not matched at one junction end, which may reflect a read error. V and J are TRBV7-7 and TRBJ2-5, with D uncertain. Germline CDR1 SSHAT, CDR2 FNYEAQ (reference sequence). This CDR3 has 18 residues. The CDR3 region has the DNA TGTGCTAGCAGCTTAAGGGAAGCTTGGGGTAGCCCCTTTGAGACCCAGTACTTC. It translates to CASSLREAWGSPFETQYF.

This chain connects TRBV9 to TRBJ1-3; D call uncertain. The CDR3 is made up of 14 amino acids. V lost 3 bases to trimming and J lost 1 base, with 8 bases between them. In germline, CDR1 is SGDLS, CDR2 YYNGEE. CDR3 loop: CASSGAHSGNTIYF. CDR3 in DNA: TGTGCCAGCAGCGGGGCCCATTCTGGAAACACCATATATTTT.

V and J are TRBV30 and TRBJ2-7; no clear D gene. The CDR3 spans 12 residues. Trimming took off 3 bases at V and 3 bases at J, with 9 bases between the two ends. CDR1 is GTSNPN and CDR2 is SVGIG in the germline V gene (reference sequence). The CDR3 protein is CAWSPSLYEQYF. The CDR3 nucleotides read TGTGCCTGGAGCCCCAGCCTCTACGAGCAGTACTTC. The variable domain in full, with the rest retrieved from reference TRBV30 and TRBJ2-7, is SQTIHQWPATLVQPVGSPLSLECTVEGTSNPNLYWYRQAAGRGLQLLFYSVGIGQISSEVPQNLSASRPQDRQFILSSKKLLLSDSGFYLCAWSPSLYEQYFGPGTRLTVT.

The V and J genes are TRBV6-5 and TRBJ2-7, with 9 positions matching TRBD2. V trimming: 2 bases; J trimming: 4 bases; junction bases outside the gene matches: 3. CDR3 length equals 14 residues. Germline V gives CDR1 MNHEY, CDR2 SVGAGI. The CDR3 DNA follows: TGTGCCAGCAGTTACGCCAGCGGGAGGTACGAGCAGTACTTC. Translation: CASSYASGRYEQYF.

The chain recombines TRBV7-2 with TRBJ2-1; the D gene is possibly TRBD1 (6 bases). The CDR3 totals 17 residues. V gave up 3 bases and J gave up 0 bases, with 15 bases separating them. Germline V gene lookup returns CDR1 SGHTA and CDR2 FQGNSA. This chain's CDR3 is CASSLRQAGSSYNEQFF. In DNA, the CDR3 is TGTGCCAGCAGCTTGAGACAGGCAGGGAGCTCCTACAATGAGCAGTTCTTC.

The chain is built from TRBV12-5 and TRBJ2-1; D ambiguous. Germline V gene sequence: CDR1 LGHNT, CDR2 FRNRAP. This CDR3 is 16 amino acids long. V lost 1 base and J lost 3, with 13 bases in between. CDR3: CASGLGGSRDYNEQFF. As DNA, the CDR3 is TGTGCTAGTGGTTTGGGGGGTAGTAGGGACTACAATGAGCAGTTCTTC.

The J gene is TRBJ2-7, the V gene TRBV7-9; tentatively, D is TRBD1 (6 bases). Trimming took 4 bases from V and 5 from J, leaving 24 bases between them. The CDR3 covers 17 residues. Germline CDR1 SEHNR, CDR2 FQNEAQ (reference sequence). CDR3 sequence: CASSSDGTDRDMDEQYF. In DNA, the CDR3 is TGTGCCAGCAGCTCCGACGGGACGGACAGAGACATGGACGAGCAGTACTTC.

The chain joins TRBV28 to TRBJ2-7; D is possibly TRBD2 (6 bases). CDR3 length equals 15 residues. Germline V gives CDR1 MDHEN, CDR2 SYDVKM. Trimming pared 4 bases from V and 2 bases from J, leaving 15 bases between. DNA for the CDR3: TGTGCCAGCAGTTCTCCTGGAGGGATTCCCTACGAGCAGTACTTC. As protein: CASSSPGGIPYEQYF.

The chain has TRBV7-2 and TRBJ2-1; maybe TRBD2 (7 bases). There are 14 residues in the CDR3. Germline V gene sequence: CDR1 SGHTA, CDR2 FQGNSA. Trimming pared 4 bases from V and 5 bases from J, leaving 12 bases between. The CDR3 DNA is TGTGCCAGCAGCTCGGGGGGCTGGAACAATGAGCAGTTCTTC. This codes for CASSSGGWNNEQFF.

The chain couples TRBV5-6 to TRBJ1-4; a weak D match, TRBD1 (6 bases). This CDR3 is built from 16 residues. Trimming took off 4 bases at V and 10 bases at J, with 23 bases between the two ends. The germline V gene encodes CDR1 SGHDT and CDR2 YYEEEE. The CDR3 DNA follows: TGTGCCAGCAGCCGGGGGTATGTGTCGGGGGCCGCAAAACTGTTTTTT. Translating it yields CASSRGYVSGAAKLFF.

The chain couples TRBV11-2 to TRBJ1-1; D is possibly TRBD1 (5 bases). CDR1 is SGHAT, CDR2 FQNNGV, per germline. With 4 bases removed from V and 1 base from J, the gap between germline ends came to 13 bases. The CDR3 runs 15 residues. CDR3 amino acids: CASSWAVGGNTEAFF. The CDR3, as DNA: TGTGCCAGCAGCTGGGCGGTCGGGGGGAACACTGAAGCTTTCTTT.